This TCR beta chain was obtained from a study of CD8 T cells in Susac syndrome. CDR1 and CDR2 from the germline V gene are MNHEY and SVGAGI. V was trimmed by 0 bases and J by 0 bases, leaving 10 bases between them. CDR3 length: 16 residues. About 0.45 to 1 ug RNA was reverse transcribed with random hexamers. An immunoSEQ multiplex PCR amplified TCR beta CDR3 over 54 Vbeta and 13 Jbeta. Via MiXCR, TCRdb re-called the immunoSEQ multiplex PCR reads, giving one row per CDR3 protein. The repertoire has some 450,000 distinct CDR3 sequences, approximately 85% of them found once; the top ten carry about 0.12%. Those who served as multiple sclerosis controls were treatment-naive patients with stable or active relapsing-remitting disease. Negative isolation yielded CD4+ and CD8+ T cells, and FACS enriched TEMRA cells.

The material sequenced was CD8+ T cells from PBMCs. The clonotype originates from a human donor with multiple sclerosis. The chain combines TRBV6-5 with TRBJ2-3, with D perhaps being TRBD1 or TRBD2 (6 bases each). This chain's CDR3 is CASSYSPGASTDTQYF. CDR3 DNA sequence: TGTGCCAGCAGTTACTCGCCGGGGGCCAGCACAGATACGCAGTATTTT.